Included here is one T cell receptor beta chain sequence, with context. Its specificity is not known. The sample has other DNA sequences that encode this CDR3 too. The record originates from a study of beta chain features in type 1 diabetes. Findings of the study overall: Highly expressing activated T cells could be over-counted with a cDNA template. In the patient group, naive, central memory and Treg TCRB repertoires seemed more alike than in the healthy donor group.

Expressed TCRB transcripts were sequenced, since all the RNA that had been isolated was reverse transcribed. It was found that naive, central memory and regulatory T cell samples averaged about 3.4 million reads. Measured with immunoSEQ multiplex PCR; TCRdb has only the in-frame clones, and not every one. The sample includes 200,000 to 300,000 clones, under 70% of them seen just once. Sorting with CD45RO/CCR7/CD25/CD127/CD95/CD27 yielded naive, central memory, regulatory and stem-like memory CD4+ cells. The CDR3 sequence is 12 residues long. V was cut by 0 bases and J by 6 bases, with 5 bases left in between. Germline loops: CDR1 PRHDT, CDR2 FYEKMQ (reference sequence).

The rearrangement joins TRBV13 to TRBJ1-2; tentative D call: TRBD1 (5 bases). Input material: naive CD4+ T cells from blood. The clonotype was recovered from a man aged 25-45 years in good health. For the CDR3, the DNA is TGTGCCAGCAGCTTAGGAGGGGATGGCTACACCTTC. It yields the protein CASSLGGDGYTF.